The rows below give T cell receptor beta chains drawn from one sample of a study of shared T cell receptors in the human thymus. Profiled with immunoSEQ multiplex PCR; TCRdb holds only in-frame clones, not every one. The sample has hundreds of thousands of clones; approximately 87% are singletons. The sample was also linked to a second study, of human thymus T cells.

The material sequenced was thymocytes. The receptor set was obtained from a boy in the first two years of life with a congenital heart defect. CDR3s include the opening cysteine and the closing phenylalanine or tryptophan. Each record gives: D gene, clone size, J gene, V gene, CDR3 protein. The D gene is left open where the match is weak. Clone size is given for some rows only: seen once, a few or many times, or a class if the clone is expanded.

- | - | TRBJ2-7 | TRBV10-1 | CASSHILSIQDEQYF
- | - | TRBJ1-1 | TRBV5-6 | CASSFAHSANTEAFF
- | - | TRBJ1-6 | TRBV11-2 | CASSPQGQPLHF
- | - | TRBJ2-7 | TRBV5-6 | CASSLVKGSYYEQYF
- | few | TRBJ2-7 | TRBV7-2 | CASSLAGAGYEQYF
TRBD1 | - | TRBJ1-1 | TRBV7-8 | CATRTGNTEAFF
- | - | TRBJ1-2 | TRBV6-5 | CASSQPGTPDGYTF
- | - | TRBJ1-2 | TRBV19 | CANPLQGFYGYTF
- | - | TRBJ2-6 | TRBV9 | CASSAGPGVLSGANVLTF
TRBD1 | - | TRBJ2-7 | TRBV7-7 | CASSNLFFRETGDSYEQYF
TRBD1 | - | TRBJ2-7 | TRBV28 | CASSLTDRGGSEQYF
- | once | TRBJ2-1 | TRBV28 | CASSGRLAASNEQFF
- | once | TRBJ2-6 | TRBV10-1 | CASSVARGPSGANVLTF
- | - | TRBJ2-7 | TRBV25-1 | CASSEILASGLHEQYF
TRBD2 | - | TRBJ2-1 | TRBV7-2 | CASSVTWTSRDYNEQFF
- | - | TRBJ2-5 | TRBV5-5 | CASSPGRDWTQYF
TRBD1 | few | TRBJ2-7 | TRBV28 | CASTPTGSPSEQYF
TRBD2 | - | TRBJ2-7 | TRBV5-6 | CASSQGPSGDSYEQYF